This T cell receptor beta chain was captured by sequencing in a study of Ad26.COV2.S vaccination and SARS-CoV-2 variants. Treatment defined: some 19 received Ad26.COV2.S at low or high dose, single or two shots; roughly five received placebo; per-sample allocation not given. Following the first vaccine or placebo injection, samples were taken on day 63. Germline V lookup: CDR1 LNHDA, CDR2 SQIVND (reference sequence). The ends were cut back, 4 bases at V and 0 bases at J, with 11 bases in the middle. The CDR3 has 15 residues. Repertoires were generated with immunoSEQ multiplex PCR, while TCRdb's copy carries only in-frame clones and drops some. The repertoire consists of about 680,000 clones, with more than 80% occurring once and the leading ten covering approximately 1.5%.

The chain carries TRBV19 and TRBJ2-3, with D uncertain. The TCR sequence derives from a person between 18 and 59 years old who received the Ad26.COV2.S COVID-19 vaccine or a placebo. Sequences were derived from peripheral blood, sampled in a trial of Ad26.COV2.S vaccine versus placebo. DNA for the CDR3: TGTGCCAGTAGTACCGACCTGGAAAGCACAGATACGCAGTATTTT. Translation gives CASSTDLESTDTQYF.